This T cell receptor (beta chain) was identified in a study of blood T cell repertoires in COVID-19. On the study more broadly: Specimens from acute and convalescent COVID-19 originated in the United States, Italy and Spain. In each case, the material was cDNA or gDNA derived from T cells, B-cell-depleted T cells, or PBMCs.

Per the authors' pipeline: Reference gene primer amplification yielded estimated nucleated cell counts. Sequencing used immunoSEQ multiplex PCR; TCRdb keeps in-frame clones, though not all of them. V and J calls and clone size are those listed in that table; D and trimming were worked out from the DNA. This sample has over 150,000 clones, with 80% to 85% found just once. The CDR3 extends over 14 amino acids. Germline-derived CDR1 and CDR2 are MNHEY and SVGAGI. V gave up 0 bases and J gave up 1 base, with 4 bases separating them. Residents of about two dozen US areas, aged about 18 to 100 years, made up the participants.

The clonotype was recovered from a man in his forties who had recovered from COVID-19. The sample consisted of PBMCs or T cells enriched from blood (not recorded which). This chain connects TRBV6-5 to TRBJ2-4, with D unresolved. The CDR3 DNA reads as TGTGCCAGCAGTTACTCGTCTGCCAAAAACATTCAGTACTTC. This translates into CASSYSSAKNIQYF.